The 8 T cell receptor beta chains listed next were all sequenced from one sample in a study of blood T cell repertoires in COVID-19. Sequencing was performed with immunoSEQ multiplex PCR; in TCRdb, only in-frame clones are kept and a portion is missing. The data show roughly 29,000 clones, with roughly 83% seen just once and about 25% held by the top ten. Sequencing was carried out using peripheral blood. These TCRs come from a man aged 65-85 years with active COVID-19.

The chain employs TRBV11-2 and TRBJ1-2; TRBD1 is a possible D gene (6 bases). The germline V and J ends were trimmed by 5 bases and 4 bases, with 11 bases remaining between them. This CDR3 is 13 amino acids long. Germline CDR1 SGHAT, CDR2 FQNNGV. CDR3 nucleotides: TGTGCCAGCAGCCTCGGGACACGCTATGGCTACACCTTC. Protein product: CASSLGTRYGYTF.

The chain uses TRBV4-2 and TRBJ2-3; 13 bases agree with TRBD2. V lost 1 base and J lost 5; bases outside the gene matches: 6. Looked up from germline, CDR1 is LGHNA and CDR2 is YNFKEQ. This CDR3 comprises 17 residues. The CDR3 loop reads CASSQAARTSGRDTQYF. CDR3 coding DNA: TGTGCCAGCAGCCAAGCCGCCCGGACTAGCGGGAGAGATACGCAGTATTTT.

The rearrangement links TRBV2 to TRBJ1-4; tentative D call: TRBD1 (5 bases). The CDR3 extends over 16 amino acids. Germline V gives CDR1 SNHLY, CDR2 FYNNEI. V shed 5 bases and J shed 7 bases, with 20 bases lying between them. The CDR3 protein is CASSLMQVRGSEKLFF. The CDR3, as DNA: TGTGCCAGCAGTTTGATGCAGGTTCGGGGGAGTGAAAAACTGTTTTTT.

The chain has TRBV9 and TRBJ1-1; D possibly corresponds to TRBD1 (5 bases). The CDR3 totals 14 residues. Trimming took 0 bases from V and 6 from J, leaving 12 bases between them. CDR1 is SGDLS, CDR2 YYNGEE, per germline. The CDR3 is CASSVEAGRAEAFF. The CDR3 nucleotides read TGTGCCAGCAGCGTAGAGGCAGGGAGGGCTGAAGCTTTCTTT.

This rearrangement joins TRBV24-1 to TRBJ2-5; a possible D gene is TRBD1 (6 bases). V was shortened by 9 bases and J by 4 bases, with 23 bases between the two germline ends. This CDR3 is built from 16 residues. Per germline, CDR1 KGHDR and CDR2 SFDVKD. Here the CDR3 reads CATGLNGQGPRETQYF. CDR3 bases: TGTGCCACCGGGCTTAATGGGCAGGGGCCCCGAGAGACCCAGTACTTC.

The rearrangement links TRBV5-1 to TRBJ1-1; 7 nucleotides match TRBD1. The CDR3 sequence is 15 residues long. The J segment lost 5 bases and the V segment lost 4 bases, leaving 11 bases of the junction unmatched. The germline V gene has CDR1 SGHRS and CDR2 YFSETQ. CDR3 sequence reads: CASSPGDRALTEAFF. The CDR3, as DNA: TGCGCCAGCAGCCCCGGGGACAGAGCGTTAACTGAAGCTTTCTTT.

J is TRBJ2-7 and V is TRBV5-1; tentatively, D is TRBD1 (5 bases). Germline values: CDR1 SGHRS, CDR2 YFSETQ. The CDR3 covers 13 residues. The V end was cut by 1 base, the J end by 1 base, with 6 bases between. The CDR3 protein is CASSLQGSYEQYF. The DNA of the CDR3 is TGCGCCAGCAGCTTGCAGGGTTCCTACGAGCAGTACTTC.

The genes are TRBV10-3 and TRBJ1-1; D might be TRBD1 (6 bases). CDR3 length: 16 amino acids. Germline V gene lookup returns CDR1 ENHRY and CDR2 SYGVKD. Trimming removed 8 bases at V and 2 bases at J, with 21 bases between. For the CDR3, the DNA is TGTGCCATCGCCGCGGTCAGGGGAGGGTCTAACACTGAAGCTTTCTTT. This sequence encodes CAIAAVRGGSNTEAFF.